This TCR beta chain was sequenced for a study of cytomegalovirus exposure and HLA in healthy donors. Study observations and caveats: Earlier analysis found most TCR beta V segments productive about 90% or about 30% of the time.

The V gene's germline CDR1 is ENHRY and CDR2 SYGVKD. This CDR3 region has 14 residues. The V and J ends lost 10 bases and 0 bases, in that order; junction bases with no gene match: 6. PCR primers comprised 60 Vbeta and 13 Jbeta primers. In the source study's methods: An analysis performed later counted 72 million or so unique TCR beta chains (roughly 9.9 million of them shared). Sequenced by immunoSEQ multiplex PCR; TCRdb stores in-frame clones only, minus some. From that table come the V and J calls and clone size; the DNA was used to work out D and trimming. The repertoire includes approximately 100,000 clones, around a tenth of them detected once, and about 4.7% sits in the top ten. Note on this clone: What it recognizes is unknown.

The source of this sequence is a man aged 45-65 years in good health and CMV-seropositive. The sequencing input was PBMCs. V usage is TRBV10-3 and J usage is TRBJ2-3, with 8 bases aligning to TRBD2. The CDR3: CATQREPSTDTQYF. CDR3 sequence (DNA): TGTGCCACCCAGCGGGAGCCAAGCACAGATACGCAGTATTTT.